This TCR beta chain was identified in a study of blood T cells in healthy people across ages. Study-level findings and limits: The long-lived group displayed more naive CD4+ cells, plus higher diversity, than the aged donors did. Estimates drawn from one million T cells were deemed to understate diversity.

Concerning this clonotype itself: The antigen is undetermined. A much larger clone is a single base away; this may be a read error.

For the second PCR, which ran for about 6 to 11 cycles, a sample-barcoded 5' primer and a J-beta primer mix were used. A single record per CDR3 protein comes from TCRdb applying MiXCR to the 5' RACE reads. The sample lists approximately 1.5 million distinct CDR3 sequences; about 35% were seen once. The V gene end was trimmed by 4 bases and the J gene end by 4 bases; junction bases not matched to a gene: 2. CDR1 and CDR2 from the germline V gene are GTSNPN and SVGIG (reference sequence). This CDR3 region has 12 residues. Specimen: blood. This receptor was obtained from a woman between 25 and 40 years old in good health. This rearrangement joins TRBV30 to TRBJ2-3; 7 nucleotides agree with TRBD1. CDR3 protein: CAWKGASDTQYF. The CDR3 bases are TGTGCCTGGAAGGGGGCCTCAGATACGCAGTATTTT.